A selection of T cell receptor beta chains follows, all from one sample in a study of blood T cell repertoires in COVID-19. The assay was immunoSEQ multiplex PCR, and TCRdb's table has in-frame clones only and misses some. The data contain about 110,000 clones, 88% of them singletons. Sequenced: peripheral blood. The receptor source for this set is a woman aged 45-65 years with active or convalescent COVID-19. CDR3s include the opening cysteine and the closing phenylalanine or tryptophan.

j_call: TRBJ2-1
v_call: TRBV19
cdr3_length: 12
cdr3_aa: CASSSGVREQFF

j_call: TRBJ1-1
v_call: TRBV7-9
cdr3_length: 14
cdr3_aa: CASSGQEPNTEAFF

j_call: TRBJ2-7
v_call: TRBV7-9
cdr3_length: 16
cdr3_aa: CASSPMAGTWTREQYF

j_call: TRBJ1-1
v_call: TRBV30
cdr3_length: 12
cdr3_aa: CAWSVGGPEAFF

j_call: TRBJ2-3
v_call: TRBV10-3
cdr3_length: 14
cdr3_aa: CAISSGISTDTQYF

j_call: TRBJ2-3
v_call: TRBV6-6
cdr3_length: 16
cdr3_aa: CASSYSSDVRTDTQYF

j_call: TRBJ2-1
v_call: TRBV24-1
cdr3_length: 13
cdr3_aa: CATMRGGANEQFF

j_call: TRBJ1-2
v_call: TRBV2
cdr3_length: 11
cdr3_aa: CATTGGRGYTF

j_call: TRBJ2-1
v_call: TRBV5-1
cdr3_length: 13
cdr3_aa: CASSLDRANEQFF

j_call: TRBJ1-6
v_call: TRBV9
cdr3_length: 17
cdr3_aa: CASSADRGLSYNSPLHF

j_call: TRBJ2-7
v_call: TRBV28
cdr3_length: 14
cdr3_aa: CASSYGNIRYEQYF

j_call: TRBJ1-2
v_call: TRBV28
cdr3_length: 14
cdr3_aa: CASSLGQAFYGYTF

j_call: TRBJ2-2
v_call: TRBV28
cdr3_length: 16
cdr3_aa: CASSLGLAGGSGELFF

j_call: TRBJ2-1
v_call: TRBV18
cdr3_length: 15
cdr3_aa: CASSPRRDSNNEQFF

j_call: TRBJ1-4
v_call: TRBV7-9
cdr3_length: 16
cdr3_aa: CASSPRRGERNEKLFF

j_call: TRBJ1-1
v_call: TRBV5-4
cdr3_length: 16
cdr3_aa: CASSPWDRVMDTEAFF

j_call: TRBJ2-5
v_call: TRBV7-2
cdr3_length: 15
cdr3_aa: CASSPPGRGWETQYF

j_call: TRBJ2-1
v_call: TRBV4-1
cdr3_length: 15
cdr3_aa: CASSQAPGGYNEQFF

j_call: TRBJ2-1
v_call: TRBV19
cdr3_length: 14
cdr3_aa: CASRIGDSGYEQFF

j_call: TRBJ1-6
v_call: TRBV5-5
cdr3_length: 14
cdr3_aa: CASSFTGGNSPLHF

j_call: TRBJ2-1
v_call: TRBV24-1
cdr3_length: 16
cdr3_aa: CATRRGLAGGSDEQFF

j_call: TRBJ2-1
v_call: TRBV14
cdr3_length: 13
cdr3_aa: CASSRIVSSEQFF

j_call: TRBJ1-3
v_call: TRBV7-2
cdr3_length: 16
cdr3_aa: CASSLGGSHSGNTIYF

j_call: TRBJ2-1
v_call: TRBV2
cdr3_length: 15
cdr3_aa: CASSTDRGPYNEQFF

j_call: TRBJ2-1
v_call: TRBV14
cdr3_length: 16
cdr3_aa: CASSQDMVERRAEQFF

j_call: TRBJ2-7
v_call: TRBV4-1
cdr3_length: 16
cdr3_aa: CASSQDLPGGAYEQYF

j_call: TRBJ2-5
v_call: TRBV12-5
cdr3_length: 18
cdr3_aa: CASGLVRFIGRGEETQYF

j_call: TRBJ1-3
v_call: TRBV7-4
cdr3_length: 16
cdr3_aa: CASSSSIDSAGNTIYF

j_call: TRBJ2-1
v_call: TRBV4-3
cdr3_length: 16
cdr3_aa: CASSQTGSGRIGEQFF

j_call: TRBJ1-4
v_call: TRBV19
cdr3_length: 13
cdr3_aa: CASSRATNEKLFF

j_call: TRBJ2-1
v_call: TRBV12-5
cdr3_length: 18
cdr3_aa: CASGSGLGTGTNYNEQFF

j_call: TRBJ1-6
v_call: TRBV28
cdr3_length: 14
cdr3_aa: CASESPSGNSPLHF

j_call: TRBJ2-3
v_call: TRBV5-1
cdr3_length: 17
cdr3_aa: CASSLGPGGLSTDTQYF

j_call: TRBJ2-2
v_call: TRBV24-1
cdr3_length: 13
cdr3_aa: CATYRGPTGELFF

j_call: TRBJ1-2
v_call: TRBV4-3
cdr3_length: 14
cdr3_aa: CASSQEKGGLGYTF

j_call: TRBJ2-1
v_call: TRBV6-4
cdr3_length: 13
cdr3_aa: CASSDGPGDEQFF

j_call: TRBJ1-2
v_call: TRBV2
cdr3_length: 15
cdr3_aa: CASSASGTPNYGYTF

j_call: TRBJ1-4
v_call: TRBV25-1
cdr3_length: 16
cdr3_aa: CASSEETGGANEKLFF

j_call: TRBJ2-5
v_call: TRBV11-3
cdr3_length: 13
cdr3_aa: CASSSMGGETQYF

j_call: TRBJ1-5
v_call: TRBV28
cdr3_length: 14
cdr3_aa: CASSPRGRNQPQHF

j_call: TRBJ2-5
v_call: TRBV10-3
cdr3_length: 16
cdr3_aa: CAISEASGSAQETQYF

j_call: TRBJ1-1
v_call: TRBV6-5
cdr3_length: 15
cdr3_aa: CASSYWGRGNTEAFF

j_call: TRBJ2-7
v_call: TRBV18
cdr3_length: 14
cdr3_aa: CASSPPQGGYEQYF

j_call: TRBJ2-7
v_call: TRBV12-3/TRBV12-4
cdr3_length: 13
cdr3_aa: CASGGGAPYEQYF

j_call: TRBJ2-1
v_call: TRBV11-2
cdr3_length: 13
cdr3_aa: CASSLAHYNEQFF

j_call: TRBJ2-1
v_call: TRBV4-1
cdr3_length: 17
cdr3_aa: CASSQERVAGIYNEQFF

j_call: TRBJ2-7
v_call: TRBV9
cdr3_length: 14
cdr3_aa: CASSPGQVSYEQYF

j_call: TRBJ2-7
v_call: TRBV12-3/TRBV12-4
cdr3_length: 11
cdr3_aa: CASSRQGEQYF

j_call: TRBJ1-4
v_call: TRBV28
cdr3_length: 15
cdr3_aa: CASSRRTGSKEKLFF

j_call: TRBJ1-1
v_call: TRBV6-2/TRBV6-3
cdr3_length: 13
cdr3_aa: CASSPTANTEAFF

j_call: TRBJ2-7
v_call: TRBV6-2/TRBV6-3
cdr3_length: 15
cdr3_aa: CASSISGRPGYEQYF